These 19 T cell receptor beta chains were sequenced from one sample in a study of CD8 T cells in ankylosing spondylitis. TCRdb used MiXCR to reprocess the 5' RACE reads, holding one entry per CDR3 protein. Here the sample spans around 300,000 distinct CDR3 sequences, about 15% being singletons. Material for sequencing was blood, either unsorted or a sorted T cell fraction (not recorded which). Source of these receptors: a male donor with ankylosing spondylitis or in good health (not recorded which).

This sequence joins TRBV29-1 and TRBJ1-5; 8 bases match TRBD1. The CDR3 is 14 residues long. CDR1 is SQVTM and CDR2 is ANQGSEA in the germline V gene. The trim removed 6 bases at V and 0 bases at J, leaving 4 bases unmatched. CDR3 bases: TGCAGCGTGCCGGACAGGGATAGCAATCAGCCCCAGCATTTT. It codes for CSVPDRDSNQPQHF. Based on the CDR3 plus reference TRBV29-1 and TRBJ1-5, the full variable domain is SAVISQKPSRDICQRGTSLTIQCQVDSQVTMMFWYRQQPGQSLTLIATANQGSEATYESGFVIDKFPISRPNLTFSTLTVSNMSPEDSSIYLCSVPDRDSNQPQHFGDGTRLSIL.

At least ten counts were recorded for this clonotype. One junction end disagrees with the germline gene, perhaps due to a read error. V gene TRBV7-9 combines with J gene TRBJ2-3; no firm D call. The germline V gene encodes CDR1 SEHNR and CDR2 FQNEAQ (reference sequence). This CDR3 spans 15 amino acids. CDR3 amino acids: CASSLVLGGTDTQYF. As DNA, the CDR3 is TGCGCCAGCAGCTTGGTGTTGGGCGGCACAGATACGCAGTATTTT.

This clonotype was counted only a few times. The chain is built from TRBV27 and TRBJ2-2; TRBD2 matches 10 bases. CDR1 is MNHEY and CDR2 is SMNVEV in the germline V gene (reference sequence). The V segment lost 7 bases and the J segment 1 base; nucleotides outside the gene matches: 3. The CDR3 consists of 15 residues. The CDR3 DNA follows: TGTGCCAGCAAGATAGCGGGGGGGAACACCGGGGAGCTGTTTTTT. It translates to CASKIAGGNTGELFF.

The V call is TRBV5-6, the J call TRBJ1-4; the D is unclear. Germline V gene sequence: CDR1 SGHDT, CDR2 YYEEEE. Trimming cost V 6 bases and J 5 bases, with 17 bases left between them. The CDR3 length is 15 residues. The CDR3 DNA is TGTGCCAGCACCGAGACGGGCGGCAGGAATGAAAAACTGTTTTTT. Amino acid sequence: CASTETGGRNEKLFF.

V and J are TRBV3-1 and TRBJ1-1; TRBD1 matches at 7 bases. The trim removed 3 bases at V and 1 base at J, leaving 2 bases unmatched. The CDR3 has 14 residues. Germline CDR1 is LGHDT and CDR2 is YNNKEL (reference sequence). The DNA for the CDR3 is TGTGCCAGCAGCCAGGGACAGACGAACACTGAAGCTTTCTTT. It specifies CASSQGQTNTEAFF.

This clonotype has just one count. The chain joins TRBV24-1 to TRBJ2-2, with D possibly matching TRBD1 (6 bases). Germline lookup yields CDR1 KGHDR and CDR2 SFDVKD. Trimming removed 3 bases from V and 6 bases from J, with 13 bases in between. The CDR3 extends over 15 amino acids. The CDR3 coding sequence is TGTGCCACCAGTGATAACAGGGCATGGGCCGGGGAGCTGTTTTTT. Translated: CATSDNRAWAGELFF.

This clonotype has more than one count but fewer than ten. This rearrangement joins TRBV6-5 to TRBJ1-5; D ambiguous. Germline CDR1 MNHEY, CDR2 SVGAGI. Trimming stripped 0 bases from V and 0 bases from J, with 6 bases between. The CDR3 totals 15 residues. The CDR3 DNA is TGTGCCAGCAGTTACTCACGGGTTAGCAATCAGCCCCAGCATTTT. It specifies CASSYSRVSNQPQHF.

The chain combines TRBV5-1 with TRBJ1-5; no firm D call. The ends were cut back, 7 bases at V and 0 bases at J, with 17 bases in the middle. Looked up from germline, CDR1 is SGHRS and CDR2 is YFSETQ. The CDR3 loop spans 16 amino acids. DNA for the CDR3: TGCGCCAGCCGACGCGCAGTTAGACATAGCAATCAGCCCCAGCATTTT. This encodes CASRRAVRHSNQPQHF.

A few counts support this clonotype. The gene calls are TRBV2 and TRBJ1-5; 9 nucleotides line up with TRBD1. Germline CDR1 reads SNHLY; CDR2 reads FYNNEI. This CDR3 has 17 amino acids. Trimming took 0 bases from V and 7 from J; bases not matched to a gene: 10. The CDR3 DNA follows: TGTGCCAGCAGTGAAGCGCTCGGGACAGGGACAGACCAGCCCCAGCATTTT. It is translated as CASSEALGTGTDQPQHF.

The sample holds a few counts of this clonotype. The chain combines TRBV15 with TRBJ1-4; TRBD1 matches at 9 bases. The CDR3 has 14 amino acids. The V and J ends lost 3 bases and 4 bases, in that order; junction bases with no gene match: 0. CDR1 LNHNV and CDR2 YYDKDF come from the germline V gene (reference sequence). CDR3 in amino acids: CATSRTGGNEKLFF. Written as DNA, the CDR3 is TGTGCCACCAGCAGGACAGGGGGTAATGAAAAACTGTTTTTT.

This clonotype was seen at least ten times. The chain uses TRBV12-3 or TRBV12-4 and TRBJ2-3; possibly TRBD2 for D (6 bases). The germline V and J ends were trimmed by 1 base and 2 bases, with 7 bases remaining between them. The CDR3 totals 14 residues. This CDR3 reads CASSLGGDTDTQYF. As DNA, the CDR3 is TGTGCCAGCAGTTTAGGGGGGGACACAGATACGCAGTATTTT.

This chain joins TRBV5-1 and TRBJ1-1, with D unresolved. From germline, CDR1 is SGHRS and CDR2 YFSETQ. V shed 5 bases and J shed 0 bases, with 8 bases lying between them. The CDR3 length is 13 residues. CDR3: CASRGQLNTEAFF. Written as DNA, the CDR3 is TGCGCCAGCAGAGGCCAATTGAACACTGAAGCTTTCTTT.

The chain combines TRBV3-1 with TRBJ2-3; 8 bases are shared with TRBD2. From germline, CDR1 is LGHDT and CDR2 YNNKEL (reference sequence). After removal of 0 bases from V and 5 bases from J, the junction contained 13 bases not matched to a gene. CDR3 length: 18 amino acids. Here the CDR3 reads CASSQDVLAAYPGDTQYF. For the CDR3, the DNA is TGTGCCAGCAGCCAAGATGTACTAGCGGCGTACCCGGGAGATACGCAGTATTTT.

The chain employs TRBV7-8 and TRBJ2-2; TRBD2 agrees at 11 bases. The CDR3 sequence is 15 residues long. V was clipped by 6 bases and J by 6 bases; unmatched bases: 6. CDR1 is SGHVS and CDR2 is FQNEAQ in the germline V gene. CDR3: CASSFPGLAAGELFF. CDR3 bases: TGTGCCAGCAGTTTCCCGGGACTAGCGGCCGGGGAGCTGTTTTTT.

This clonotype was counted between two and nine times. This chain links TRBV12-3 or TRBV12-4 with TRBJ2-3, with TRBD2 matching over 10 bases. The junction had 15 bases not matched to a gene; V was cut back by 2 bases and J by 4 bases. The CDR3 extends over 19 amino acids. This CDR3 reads CASSLYRAGGFISPDTQYF. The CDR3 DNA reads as TGTGCCAGCAGTTTATATCGAGCGGGAGGGTTTATAAGTCCAGATACGCAGTATTTT.

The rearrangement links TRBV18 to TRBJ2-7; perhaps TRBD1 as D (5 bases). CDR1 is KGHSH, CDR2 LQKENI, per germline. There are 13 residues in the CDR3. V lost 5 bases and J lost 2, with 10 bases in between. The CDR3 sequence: CASSGAVAYEQYF. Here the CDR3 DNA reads TGTGCCAGCTCAGGGGCCGTAGCCTACGAGCAGTACTTC.

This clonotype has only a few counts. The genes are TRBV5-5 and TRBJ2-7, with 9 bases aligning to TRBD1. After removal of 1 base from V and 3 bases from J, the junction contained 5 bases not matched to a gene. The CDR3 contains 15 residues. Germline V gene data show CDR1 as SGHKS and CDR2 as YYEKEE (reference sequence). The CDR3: CASSLLGTGNYEQYF. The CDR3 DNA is TGTGCCAGCAGCTTGCTCGGGACAGGGAACTACGAGCAGTACTTC.

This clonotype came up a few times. The CDR3 spells CASSFALNEKLFF. In DNA, the CDR3 is TGTGCCAGCAGTTTTGCCCTTAATGAAAAACTGTTTTTT. The chain has TRBV12-3 or TRBV12-4 and TRBJ1-4; D unresolved. V gave up 3 bases and J gave up 4 bases, with 6 bases separating them. The CDR3 is made up of 13 amino acids.

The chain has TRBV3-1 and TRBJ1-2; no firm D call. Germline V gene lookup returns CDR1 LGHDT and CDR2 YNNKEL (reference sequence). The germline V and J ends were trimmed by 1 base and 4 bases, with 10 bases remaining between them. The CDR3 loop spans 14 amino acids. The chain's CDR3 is CASSQGTRSYGYTF. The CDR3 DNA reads TGTGCCAGCAGCCAAGGGACCCGAAGCTATGGCTACACCTTC.